This TCR beta chain derives from a study of low-dose radiotherapy and immunotherapy resistance in tumors. At the level of the study: Across 26 weeks, 13 Gy in total went to Cohort 2, delivered as 1 Gy per fraction every two weeks.

Details on this clonotype: The limits of the CDR3 on the DNA are not certain, so only TCRdb's listed CDR3 is given.

The CDR3 totals 21 residues, both ends included. CDR1 and CDR2 from the germline V gene are MNHGY and SAAAGT. TRAV- and TRBV-specific primers, spanning alpha and beta chains, primed first-strand cDNA. Over about 18 PCR cycles, TCRs were amplified from a constant-region primer and V-primer adapter. Isolated mRNA was amplified by in vitro transcription. TCRdb reprocessed the reads with MiXCR, giving one entry per CDR3 protein. The sample shows 95,000 to 100,000 distinct CDR3 sequences, roughly 20% of them seen only once. This sample's time point: after trial treatment. The treatment denotes: LDRT plus nivolumab, ipilimumab, low-dose cyclophosphamide and aspirin (RACIN trial). Ipilimumab, nivolumab, aspirin, low-dose cyclophosphamide and low-dose radiotherapy were administered to donors.

This receptor was identified in a male donor with prostate cancer. This specimen consisted of PBMCs, obtained after low-dose radiotherapy plus immunotherapy. V is TRBV6-8 and J is TRBJ2-5; TRBD1 is the table's D call, not checked against the DNA. This chain's CDR3 is CASRQDRNQEKLFFGSGTQYF.